This T cell receptor beta chain is from a study of cytomegalovirus exposure and HLA in healthy donors. The study ran its PCR with 60 Vbeta and 13 Jbeta primers. TCRdb's table, derived via immunoSEQ multiplex PCR, lists solely in-frame clones and lacks some. In all, the sample yields roughly 120,000 clones. Germline values: CDR1 MNHEY, CDR2 SVGAGI. Trimming took off 0 bases at V and 1 base at J, with 9 bases between the two ends. This CDR3 comprises 15 residues. This TCR came from a man aged 40-50 years in good health and CMV-seropositive. The chain combines TRBV6-5 with TRBJ1-1; D ambiguous. Sample: PBMCs. Here the CDR3 reads CASSYSSQKNTEAFF. The CDR3, as DNA: TGTGCCAGCAGTTACTCGTCACAGAAGAACACTGAAGCTTTCTTT.